What follows are 13 T cell receptor beta chains derived from one specimen sequenced in a study of PD-L1 blockade in urothelial cancer. Time point meaning: pretreatment peripheral blood. The protocol was immunoSEQ multiplex PCR, while the TCRdb copy is restricted to in-frame clones and leaves out a portion. Of 85,000 to 90,000 clones detected, about 84% appear once; the ten largest clones hold about 15%. Sequencing used PBMCs, obtained around atezolizumab (anti-PD-L1) treatment. The origin of the receptors is a man aged 55 to 70 with urothelial cancer.

The chain employs TRBV18 and TRBJ2-7; 13 bases line up with TRBD2. V trimming: 2 bases; J trimming: 6 bases; junction bases outside the gene matches: 1. CDR1 KGHSH and CDR2 LQKENI come from the germline V gene. This CDR3 comprises 14 residues. The CDR3 DNA reads TGTGCCAGCTCACCAGGACTAGCGGGAGTCGAGCAGTACTTC. Its translation is CASSPGLAGVEQYF.

The V gene is TRBV19, the J gene TRBJ1-5; 7 nucleotides align to TRBD1. The CDR3 is made up of 17 amino acids. V lost 4 bases and J lost 2; bases outside the gene matches: 11. Looked up from germline, CDR1 is LNHDA and CDR2 is SQIVND (reference sequence). The DNA of the CDR3 is TGTGCCAGTAGTAAACGAGATCAGGGGGTAGGCAATCAGCCCCAGCATTTT. The encoded protein is CASSKRDQGVGNQPQHF.

The CDR3 loop is CAWDRSSGANVLTF. In DNA, the CDR3 is TGTGCCTGGGACAGGAGCTCTGGGGCCAACGTCCTGACTTTC. The chain carries TRBV30 and TRBJ2-6, with TRBD1 as a possible D gene (6 bases). Deletions cut 5 bases from V and 0 bases from J, with 8 bases between. Germline V lookup: CDR1 GTSNPN, CDR2 SVGIG (reference sequence). The CDR3 length is 14 residues.

V is TRBV18 and J is TRBJ2-7; 7 nucleotides agree with TRBD1. Losses at the gene ends were 5 bases for V and 3 bases for J; bases not matched to a gene: 10. The length of the CDR3 is 15 residues. Looked up from germline, CDR1 is KGHSH and CDR2 is LQKENI. CDR3 bases: TGTGCCAGCTCATCGCCGGGACAGACGCTCTACGAGCAGTACTTC. This translates into CASSSPGQTLYEQYF.

The table lists this clone with a few counts. DNA for the CDR3: TGTGCCAGCAGTTCATATAATAGCGGGACCTACAATGAGCAGTTCTTC. As protein: CASSSYNSGTYNEQFF. J is TRBJ2-1 and V is TRBV27; 8 bases line up with TRBD2. V shed 4 bases and J 2 bases; nucleotides not matched to a gene: 7. Germline V gene data show CDR1 as MNHEY and CDR2 as SMNVEV (reference sequence). The CDR3 loop spans 16 amino acids.

The V gene is TRBV4-1, the J gene TRBJ2-7; TRBD1 matches at 7 bases. The CDR3 is 17 residues long. Per germline, CDR1 MGHRA and CDR2 YSYEKL. Trimming removed 1 base from V and 3 bases from J; junction bases left unmatched: 12. In DNA, the CDR3 is TGCGCCAGCAGCCAAGGCCACCGGGACAGTCTTAACTACGAGCAGTACTTC. This translates into CASSQGHRDSLNYEQYF.

The chain recombines TRBV2 with TRBJ2-7; TRBD2 agrees at 13 bases. The CDR3 consists of 15 residues. The J segment lost 3 bases and the V segment lost 5 bases, leaving 4 bases of the junction unmatched. The germline CDR1 and CDR2 sequences are SNHLY and FYNNEI. This CDR3 is CASSIRTSGGYEQYF. The CDR3 nucleotides read TGTGCCAGCAGTATCCGGACTAGCGGGGGCTACGAGCAGTACTTC.

This clone is hyperexpanded in the sample. The chain combines TRBV28 with TRBJ2-7, with D unclear. CDR3 size: 12 residues. The V end lost 4 bases, the J end lost 4 bases, and 8 bases lay between the germline ends. CDR1 is MDHEN, CDR2 SYDVKM, per germline. DNA for the CDR3: TGTGCCAGCAGTTGGGTCGGGTACGAGCAGTACTTC. Amino acids: CASSWVGYEQYF.

This chain uses TRBV4-3 with TRBJ2-3, with 12 bases that match TRBD2. Germline trimming cut 6 bases from V and 2 bases from J; bases unmatched to any gene: 6. The CDR3 length is 16 residues. Looked up from germline, CDR1 is LGHNA and CDR2 is YSLEER. The CDR3 spells CASSFGLAGSTDTQYF. For the CDR3, the DNA is TGCGCCAGCAGTTTCGGACTAGCGGGATCCACAGATACGCAGTATTTT.

The chain recombines TRBV7-8 with TRBJ1-1; unclear D gene. The V end was cut by 1 base, the J end by 5 bases, with 11 bases between. CDR3 length: 14 residues. Germline V gene sequence: CDR1 SGHVS, CDR2 FQNEAQ. CDR3 residues: CASSLGQARTEAFF. CDR3 coding DNA: TGTGCCAGCAGCTTAGGGCAGGCGAGAACTGAAGCTTTCTTT.

This chain joins TRBV11-3 and TRBJ2-3; D perhaps matches TRBD2 (7 bases). Trimming removed 0 bases at V and 3 bases at J, with 13 bases between. Per germline, CDR1 SGHNT and CDR2 YENEEA. The CDR3 runs to 16 residues. CDR3 sequence (DNA): TGTGCCAGCAGCTTAGATCGGGGGGCGAAGACAGATACGCAGTATTTT. Protein product: CASSLDRGAKTDTQYF.

The chain uses TRBV9 and TRBJ1-2; 7 bases are shared with TRBD1. Germline CDR1 is SGDLS and CDR2 is YYNGEE. J was trimmed by 1 base and V by 3 bases; bases with no gene match: 3. The CDR3 consists of 14 residues. The CDR3, as DNA: TGTGCCAGCAGCGAACAGGGGCGTAACTATGGCTACACCTTC. This translates into CASSEQGRNYGYTF.

The chain has TRBV7-9 and TRBJ2-5; D remains unclear. V lost 5 bases and J lost 7, with 14 bases in between. The CDR3 runs 13 residues. CDR1 and CDR2 from the germline V gene are SEHNR and FQNEAQ (reference sequence). This chain's CDR3 is CASSPDTRATQYF. In DNA, the CDR3 is TGTGCCAGCAGCCCCGACACCCGTGCGACCCAGTACTTC.